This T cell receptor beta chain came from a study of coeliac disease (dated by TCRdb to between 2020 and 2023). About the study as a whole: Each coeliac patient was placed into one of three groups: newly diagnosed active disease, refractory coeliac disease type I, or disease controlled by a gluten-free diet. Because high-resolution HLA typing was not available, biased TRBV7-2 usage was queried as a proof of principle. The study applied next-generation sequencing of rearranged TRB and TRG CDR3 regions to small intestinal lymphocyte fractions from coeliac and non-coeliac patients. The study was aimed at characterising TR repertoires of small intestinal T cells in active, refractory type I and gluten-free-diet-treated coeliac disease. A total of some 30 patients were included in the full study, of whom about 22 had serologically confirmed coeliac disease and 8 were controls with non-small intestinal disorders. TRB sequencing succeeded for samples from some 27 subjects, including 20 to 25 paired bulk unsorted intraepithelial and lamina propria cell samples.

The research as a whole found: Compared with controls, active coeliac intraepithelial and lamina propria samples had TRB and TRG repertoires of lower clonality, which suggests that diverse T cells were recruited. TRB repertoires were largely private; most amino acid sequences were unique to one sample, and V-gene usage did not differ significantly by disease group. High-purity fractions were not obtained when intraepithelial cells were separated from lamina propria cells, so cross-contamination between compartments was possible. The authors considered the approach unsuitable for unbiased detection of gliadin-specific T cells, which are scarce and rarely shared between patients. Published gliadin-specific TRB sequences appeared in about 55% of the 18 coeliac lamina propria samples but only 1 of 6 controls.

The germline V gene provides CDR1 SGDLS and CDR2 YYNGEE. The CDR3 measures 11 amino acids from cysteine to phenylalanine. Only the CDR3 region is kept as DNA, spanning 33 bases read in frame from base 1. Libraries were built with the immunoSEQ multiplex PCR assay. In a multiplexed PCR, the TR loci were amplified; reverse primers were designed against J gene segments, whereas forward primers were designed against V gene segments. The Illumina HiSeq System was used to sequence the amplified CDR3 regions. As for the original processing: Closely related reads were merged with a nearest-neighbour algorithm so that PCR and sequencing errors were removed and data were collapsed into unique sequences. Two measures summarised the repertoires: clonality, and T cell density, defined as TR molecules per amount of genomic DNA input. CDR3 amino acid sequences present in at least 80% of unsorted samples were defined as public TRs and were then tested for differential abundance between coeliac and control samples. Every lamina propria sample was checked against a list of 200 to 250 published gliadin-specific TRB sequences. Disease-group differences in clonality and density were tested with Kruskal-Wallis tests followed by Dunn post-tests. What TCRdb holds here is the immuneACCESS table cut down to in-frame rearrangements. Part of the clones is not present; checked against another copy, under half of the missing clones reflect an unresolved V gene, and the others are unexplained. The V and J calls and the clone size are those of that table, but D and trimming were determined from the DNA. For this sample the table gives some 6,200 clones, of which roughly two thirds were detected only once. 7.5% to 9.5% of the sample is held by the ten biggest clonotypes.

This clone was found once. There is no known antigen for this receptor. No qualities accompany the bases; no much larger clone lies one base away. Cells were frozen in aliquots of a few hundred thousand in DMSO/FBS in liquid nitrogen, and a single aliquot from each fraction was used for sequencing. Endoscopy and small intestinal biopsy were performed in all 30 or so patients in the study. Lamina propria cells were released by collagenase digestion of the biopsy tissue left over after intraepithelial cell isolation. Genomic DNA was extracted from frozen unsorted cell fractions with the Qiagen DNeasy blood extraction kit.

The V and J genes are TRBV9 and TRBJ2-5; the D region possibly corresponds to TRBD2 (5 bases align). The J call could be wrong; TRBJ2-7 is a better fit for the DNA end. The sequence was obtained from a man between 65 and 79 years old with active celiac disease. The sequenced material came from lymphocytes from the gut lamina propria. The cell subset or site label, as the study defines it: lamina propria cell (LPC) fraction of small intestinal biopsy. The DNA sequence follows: TGTGCCAGCAGTGCTGGAGGCGAGCAGTACTTC. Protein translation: CASSAGGEQYF.